The 20 T cell receptor beta chains below come from one sample, sequenced in a study of shared clonotypes between healthy human individuals. Only in-frame clones appear in the TCRdb table, and some are missing; sequencing was by immunoSEQ multiplex PCR. The repertoire holds a few hundred thousand clones, with approximately 97% as singletons. Material: naive CD4+ T cells sorted from blood. As for subset: CD45RA+ positively selected. These TCRs come from a woman aged 25 to 39 in good health.

The chain couples TRBV28 to TRBJ1-5; 7 nucleotides align to TRBD1. J was trimmed by 4 bases and V by 2 bases; bases with no gene match: 5. There are 15 residues in the CDR3. Germline V gene sequence: CDR1 MDHEN, CDR2 SYDVKM. The CDR3 loop is CASSLGTGANQPQHF. In nucleotides, the CDR3 is TGTGCCAGCAGTTTAGGAACAGGGGCAAATCAGCCCCAGCATTTT.

The J gene is TRBJ2-1, the V gene TRBV5-4; 13 bases are a match to TRBD2. Germline values: CDR1 SGHNT, CDR2 YYREEE (reference sequence). The CDR3 loop spans 17 amino acids. J lost 2 bases, V lost 7 bases, and 9 bases had no gene match. Here the CDR3 reads CASGLAGDHPPYNEQFF. The CDR3 region has the DNA TGTGCCAGCGGACTAGCGGGAGATCACCCCCCCTACAATGAGCAGTTCTTC.

This chain uses TRBV27 with TRBJ2-3; D is ambiguous. The germline V gene encodes CDR1 MNHEY and CDR2 SMNVEV (reference sequence). This CDR3 region has 15 residues. The V and J ends lost 4 bases and 9 bases respectively, with 20 bases between them. CDR3 DNA sequence: TGTGCCAGCAGTTCCCGGAGCCGGACCACGACGACGCAGTATTTT. Protein sequence: CASSSRSRTTTTQYF.

The rearrangement links TRBV15 to TRBJ2-7; 8 positions match TRBD2. Germline CDR1 and CDR2: LNHNV and YYDKDF (reference sequence). The ends lost 5 bases at V and 4 bases at J; junction bases unmatched: 1. The CDR3 length is 12 residues. CDR3 residues: CATSRGGYEQYF. CDR3 coding DNA: TGTGCCACCAGCCGGGGGGGATACGAGCAGTACTTC.

This sequence joins TRBV4-1 and TRBJ2-1, with 7 bases aligning to TRBD1. J gave up 8 bases and V 4 bases, and 11 bases lay outside the gene matches. Per the germline V gene, CDR1 is MGHRA and CDR2 is YSYEKL. The CDR3 sequence is 15 residues long. The CDR3 protein is CASSRAKTGEHEQFF. CDR3 sequence (DNA): TGCGCCAGCAGCCGAGCGAAAACAGGGGAACATGAGCAGTTCTTC.

The chain links TRBV10-3 to TRBJ2-7; the match to TRBD2 covers 9 bases. Per germline, CDR1 ENHRY and CDR2 SYGVKD. The CDR3 is made up of 16 amino acids. V dropped 8 bases and J dropped 6; count of bases not matched to a gene: 17. The CDR3 nucleotides read TGTGCCATCCACGGGGGGCCCGGGACTAGCATGGCCGAGCAGTACTTC. Encoded protein: CAIHGGPGTSMAEQYF.

This chain connects TRBV19 to TRBJ1-4; 8 bases line up with TRBD1. CDR3 length equals 16 residues. The V and J ends lost 6 bases and 6 bases, in that order; junction bases with no gene match: 12. Germline-derived CDR1 and CDR2 are LNHDA and SQIVND (reference sequence). Here the CDR3 reads CASSTRRTGIDEKLFF. The CDR3 DNA reads TGTGCCAGTAGCACTCGTCGGACAGGGATTGATGAAAAACTGTTTTTT.

This sequence joins TRBV5-1 and TRBJ2-3; TRBD2 matches at 8 bases. Germline V gene lookup returns CDR1 SGHRS and CDR2 YFSETQ. After removal of 1 base from V and 1 base from J, the junction contained 5 bases not matched to a gene. The CDR3 loop spans 16 amino acids. The CDR3 region is CASSLHGREGTDTQYF. For the CDR3, the DNA is TGCGCCAGCAGCTTGCACGGGCGGGAGGGCACAGATACGCAGTATTTT.

J is TRBJ1-1 and V is TRBV27, with D maybe TRBD1 (5 bases). CDR3 size: 13 residues. V was pared by 4 bases and J by 10 bases, with 16 bases between. Germline lookup yields CDR1 MNHEY and CDR2 SMNVEV (reference sequence). In DNA form, the CDR3 reads TGTGCCAGCAGTTCATACCCCGGGACTCGAGCTTTCTTT. Translating it yields CASSSYPGTRAFF.

This clone was picked up one time. CDR3 protein: CASSLEYRSYNEQFF. DNA for the CDR3: TGTGCCAGCAGCTTAGAGTATAGATCCTACAATGAGCAGTTCTTC. V is TRBV7-9 and J is TRBJ2-1; D unclear. The CDR3 runs to 15 residues. The V gene's germline CDR1 is SEHNR and CDR2 FQNEAQ (reference sequence). Between the trimmed V and J ends, which lost 1 base and 1 base, there was a span of 8 bases.

The gene calls are TRBV4-2 and TRBJ2-5, with a weak D call TRBD2 (5 bases). This CDR3 contains 14 residues. The V end lost 0 bases, the J end lost 5 bases, and 10 bases lay between the germline ends. Germline CDR1 LGHNA, CDR2 YNFKEQ. The CDR3 nucleotides are TGTGCCAGCAGCCAAGAGTCGGGGTCGGAGACCCAGTACTTC. Translated, it gives CASSQESGSETQYF.

The rearrangement uses TRBV28 and TRBJ1-5, with D unresolved. The CDR3 is 14 amino acids. Germline values: CDR1 MDHEN, CDR2 SYDVKM. Trimming left V 0 bases short and J 6 bases short, with 9 bases between. CDR3: CASSLWIVSQPQHF. The DNA for the CDR3 is TGTGCCAGCAGTTTATGGATAGTGAGTCAGCCCCAGCATTTT. Complete variable domain (other parts from reference TRBV28 and TRBJ1-5): DVKVTQSSRYLVKRTGEKVFLECVQDMDHENMFWYRQDPGLGLRLIYFSYDVKMKEKGDIPEGYSVSREKKERFSLILESASTNQTSMYLCASSLWIVSQPQHFGDGTRLSIL.

The chain combines TRBV18 with TRBJ2-3; D is possibly TRBD1 or TRBD2 (5 bases each). Between the trimmed V and J ends, which lost 4 bases and 4 bases, there was a span of 12 bases. Germline loops: CDR1 KGHSH, CDR2 LQKENI. This CDR3 region has 14 residues. CDR3 coding DNA: TGTGCCAGCTCACTGTCCGGGGCATCAGATACGCAGTATTTT. Translated: CASSLSGASDTQYF.

The J gene is TRBJ2-5, the V gene TRBV11-2, with 15 positions matching TRBD2. The germline V gene has CDR1 SGHAT and CDR2 FQNNGV. With V trimmed by 3 bases and J by 5 bases, 1 base remained unmatched. This CDR3 comprises 15 residues. Here the CDR3 reads CASSFGLAGGETQYF. CDR3 nucleotides: TGTGCCAGCAGCTTTGGACTAGCGGGAGGGGAGACCCAGTACTTC.

The chain couples TRBV27 to TRBJ1-2; 8 nucleotides match TRBD1. The germline V gene has CDR1 MNHEY and CDR2 SMNVEV (reference sequence). The CDR3 spans 14 residues. V gave up 1 base and J gave up 11 bases; unmatched junction bases: 9. The DNA of the CDR3 is TGTGCCAGCAGTTTATACCCGCAGGGGGCTAGTTACACCTTC. The encoded protein is CASSLYPQGASYTF.

The chain links TRBV27 to TRBJ2-5, with D possibly being TRBD1 or TRBD2 (5 bases each). Germline assignment: CDR1 MNHEY and CDR2 SMNVEV (reference sequence). V dropped 5 bases and J dropped 5 bases, with 15 bases sitting between them. The CDR3 extends over 14 amino acids. CDR3 protein: CASSESGPGETQYF. The CDR3 coding sequence is TGTGCCAGCAGTGAATCAGGGCCGGGGGAGACCCAGTACTTC.

The chain uses TRBV7-9 and TRBJ1-2, with D uncertain. The V and J ends lost 0 bases and 1 base respectively, with 6 bases between them. This CDR3 is 14 amino acids long. Looked up from germline, CDR1 is SEHNR and CDR2 is FQNEAQ (reference sequence). CDR3 sequence reads: CASSLAGVNYGYTF. In nucleotides, the CDR3 is TGTGCCAGCAGCTTAGCCGGAGTTAACTATGGCTACACCTTC.

Only one count was recorded for this clone. The chain couples TRBV10-3 to TRBJ2-3, with unresolved D. This CDR3 is 12 amino acids long. Per germline, CDR1 ENHRY and CDR2 SYGVKD. Trimming took off 5 bases at V and 1 base at J, with 4 bases between the two ends. The CDR3 sequence is CAISPGTDTQYF. CDR3 bases: TGTGCCATCAGTCCAGGCACAGATACGCAGTATTTT.

V usage is TRBV19 and J usage is TRBJ1-2, with D possibly TRBD1 on 6 matching bases. The CDR3 is 14 residues long. Trimming left V 10 bases short and J 6 bases short, with 21 bases between. The germline V gene encodes CDR1 LNHDA and CDR2 SQIVND (reference sequence). CDR3 sequence: CATSRGGLGNGYTF. In nucleotides, the CDR3 is TGTGCCACATCCAGGGGAGGGCTGGGGAATGGCTACACCTTC.

This clone was picked up a small number of times. The chain recombines TRBV28 with TRBJ1-1; D gene unclear. CDR1 is MDHEN, CDR2 SYDVKM, per germline. Trimming took 6 bases from V and 5 from J, leaving 10 bases between them. The CDR3 totals 12 residues. The CDR3 coding sequence is TGTGCCAGCAGACCTCCTCGGACTGAAGCTTTCTTT. This gives the protein CASRPPRTEAFF.